The present entry profiles one T cell receptor (beta chain) with its context. Its target is not known. The record originates from a study of cytomegalovirus exposure and HLA in healthy donors. Study observations and caveats: According to the study, 160 or so TCR beta chains were cytomegalovirus-associated.

Measured with immunoSEQ multiplex PCR; TCRdb has only the in-frame clones, and not every one. The sample shows fewer than 150,000 clones, around 90% of them seen only once. Germline V gene lookup returns CDR1 KGHSH and CDR2 LQKENI. The CDR3 has 14 amino acids. Deletions cut 3 bases from V and 4 bases from J, with 9 bases between. Sample: PBMCs. The clonotype comes from a woman under 30 in good health and CMV-seropositive. This chain uses TRBV18 with TRBJ1-4; a possible D gene is TRBD1 (6 bases). The CDR3 spells CASSPDRLNEKLFF. The CDR3 DNA follows: TGTGCCAGCTCACCGGACAGACTTAATGAAAAACTGTTTTTT.